This T cell receptor beta chain was recorded in a study of molecular identifiers for immune sequencing clone quantification. Germline CDR1 reads ENHRY; CDR2 reads SYGVKD. The length of the CDR3 is 16 residues. The V gene end was trimmed by 0 bases and the J gene end by 5 bases; junction bases not matched to a gene: 5. Naive CD8 T cells were picked out by sorting for CD8+CD4-CCR7+CD45RA+. MiXCR was run by TCRdb on the PCR reads, yielding one entry per CDR3 protein. Among about 97,000 distinct CDR3 sequences listed, 30% to 45% were seen once. The genes are TRBV10-3 and TRBJ2-1; 9 bases are a match to TRBD2. The source is a human donor in good health. Some libraries in this study had Jurkat cell RNA spiked in. Sequenced sample: naive CD8+ T cells from blood, with Jurkat cell RNA spiked in. Subset of the sample: FACS-sorted CD8+CD4-CCR7+CD45RA+ naive T cells. Here the CDR3 reads CAISESVAGVDNEQFF. The CDR3 bases are TGTGCCATCAGTGAGTCGGTAGCGGGAGTGGACAATGAGCAGTTCTTC.